The 17 T cell receptor beta chains listed next were all sequenced from one sample in a study of T cell clonality in common variable immunodeficiency. The study's findings and limits: Common variable immunodeficiency TCR beta sequences reportedly had fewer deletions and N-nucleotide insertions.

The repertoire was sequenced with immunoSEQ multiplex PCR; TCRdb's copy has only in-frame clones and lacks some. This sample carries tens of thousands of clones, none of them present only once. These receptors' targets are unknown. Sequencing was carried out using peripheral blood mononuclear cells. The receptor source for this set is a human donor with common variable immunodeficiency.

This clone was recorded at least ten times. From the germline J gene comes the end of the CDR3, since the read stops 3 residues before it. V is TRBV2 and J is TRBJ2-3; 11 nucleotides match TRBD2. The CDR3 loop spans 14 amino acids. Germline V lookup: CDR1 SNHLY, CDR2 FYNNEI. Unmatched junction bases numbered 5, after V lost 6 bases and J lost 6 bases. Partial CDR3 DNA: TGTGCCAGCAGGGTAGCGGGAGGGGAGGATACG. Its protein is CASRVAGGEDT. The full CDR3 protein reads CASRVAGGEDTQYF.

This clone has more than one count but fewer than ten. Read coverage stops 3 residues before the CDR3 terminus; the germline J gene supplies the remainder. The genes are TRBV7-9 and TRBJ2-5; D call uncertain. Germline V CDR1 and CDR2: SEHNR, FQNEAQ (reference sequence). The CDR3 has 11 amino acids. Trimming removed 4 bases at V and 5 bases at J, with 5 bases between. The part of the CDR3 DNA that was read is TGTGCCAGCAGCTACTCTGAGACC. Amino acid sequence: CASSYSET. The complete CDR3 sequence is CASSYSETQYF. The full variable domain, rest sourced from reference TRBV7-9 and TRBJ2-5, is DTGVSQNPRHKITKRGQNVTFRCDPISEHNRLYWYRQTLGQGPEFLTYFQNEAQLEKSRLLSDRFSAERPKGSFSTLEIQRTEQGDSAMYLCASSYSETQYFGPGTRLLVL.

This clone was observed a handful of times. The same CDR3 arises from other DNA sequences in this sample as well. Incomplete CDR3 DNA: TGTGCCAGTAGTAGGCCACAGGCAAACTATGGC. This gives the protein CASSRPQANYG. The whole CDR3 sequence is CASSRPQANYGYTF. The genes are TRBV19 and TRBJ1-2, with TRBD1 as a possible D gene (5 bases). The DNA ends 3 residues before the CDR3 does, and the rest of the CDR3 is filled in from the germline J gene. The CDR3 length is 14 residues. Germline V gives CDR1 LNHDA, CDR2 SQIVND (reference sequence). The germline V and J ends were trimmed by 4 bases and 2 bases, with 11 bases remaining between them.

About this clone itself: The read gets to within 3 residues of the CDR3 end, and the germline J gene fills in the rest. The chain employs TRBV11-3 and TRBJ2-7, with D perhaps matching TRBD2 (5 bases). Trimming cost V 4 bases and J 6 bases, with 13 bases left between them. CDR1 is SGHNT, CDR2 YENEEA, per germline. This CDR3 is built from 13 residues. The covered CDR3 bases are TGTGCCAGCAGCTCTTCATTCGGGGTCGAG. The encoded protein is CASSSSFGVE. The complete CDR3 reads CASSSSFGVEQYF.

This clone was found a few times. CDR3 region: CASREGLAGDTQYF. The sequenced CDR3 bases are TGTGCCAGCAGGGAGGGACTAGCGGGAGATACG. The chain carries TRBV2 and TRBJ2-3; 12 bases agree with TRBD2. Read coverage stops 3 residues before the CDR3 terminus; the germline J gene supplies the remainder. J lost 5 bases, V lost 6 bases, and 3 bases had no gene match. This CDR3 contains 14 residues. Germline CDR1 is SNHLY and CDR2 is FYNNEI.

In this sample, this clone turned up many times. The CDR3 is CASRPITGKNIQYF. Partial CDR3 DNA: TGTGCCAGCAGACCTATAACAGGGAAAAACATT. The chain uses TRBV11-2 and TRBJ2-4; tentative D call: TRBD1 (6 bases). The read is 3 residues too short to cover the CDR3 end, so that end is filled in from the germline J gene. This CDR3 is built from 14 residues. V lost 6 bases and J 4 bases, leaving 13 bases between the germline ends. Germline CDR1 and CDR2: SGHAT and FQNNGV.

In its sample, this clone was seen a few times. The DNA ends 3 residues before the CDR3 does, and the rest of the CDR3 is filled in from the germline J gene. The chain employs TRBV19 and TRBJ1-4; maybe TRBD1 (6 bases). The CDR3 runs to 14 residues. V was trimmed by 5 bases and J by 8 bases, leaving 15 bases between them. Germline V gives CDR1 LNHDA, CDR2 SQIVND (reference sequence). CDR3 residues: CASSGDNIREKLFF. CDR3 bases read: TGTGCCAGTAGTGGGGACAATATACGAGAAAAA.

Comment on this clone: With the read ending 3 residues before the CDR3 end, the germline J gene is used to fill in that end. The chain has TRBV18 and TRBJ2-3; TRBD1 matches at 10 bases. Germline-derived CDR1 and CDR2 are KGHSH and LQKENI. J lost 4 bases, V lost 3 bases, and 7 bases had no gene match. This CDR3 is 16 amino acids long. The CDR3 sequence: CASSPPGQGIPDTQYF. Incomplete CDR3 DNA: TGTGCCAGCTCACCGCCGGGACAGGGGATTCCAGATACG.

This clone was counted between two and nine times. Read coverage stops 3 residues before the CDR3 terminus; the germline J gene supplies the remainder. The chain joins TRBV2 to TRBJ1-1, with D maybe TRBD1 (5 bases). The germline V gene has CDR1 SNHLY and CDR2 FYNNEI. The CDR3 totals 13 residues. Trimming shortened V by 7 bases and J by 4 bases, and 13 bases separated the two germline ends. CDR3 bases read: TGTGCCAGCACGTTCCAGGGTCCCACTGAA. Encoded protein: CASTFQGPTE. The CDR3 reads in full as CASTFQGPTEAFF.

In regard to this clone: The CDR3 end is not reached by the read, which stops 3 residues before it; the germline J gene fills it in. The V and J genes are TRBV7-2 and TRBJ1-1; D gene uncertain. Trimming took off 1 base at V and 6 bases at J, with 6 bases between the two ends. The CDR3 length is 12 residues. Germline loops: CDR1 SGHTA, CDR2 FQGNSA. The CDR3 loop is CASSLDISEAFF. CDR3 DNA, as far as it was read: TGTGCCAGCAGCTTAGACATCTCTGAA.

In this sample, this clone turned up many times. The read falls 3 residues short of the CDR3 end, and the missing part is taken from the germline J gene. The chain carries TRBV7-9 and TRBJ2-7; possibly TRBD1 for D (6 bases). Trimming stripped 3 bases from V and 5 bases from J, with 14 bases between. The CDR3 has 14 amino acids. The germline gives CDR1 SEHNR, CDR2 FQNEAQ (reference sequence). The part of the CDR3 DNA that was read is TGTGCCAGCAGCTTGAGCACAGGGCTCGACGAG. As protein: CASSLSTGLDE. The CDR3, in full, reads CASSLSTGLDEQYF.

This clone was detected a few times. The CDR3 end falls 3 residues outside the read, so it is completed with the germline J gene. The rearrangement links TRBV5-5 to TRBJ2-7, with D possibly being TRBD1 (6 bases). The CDR3 length is 15 residues. V was clipped by 4 bases and J by 0 bases, with 14 bases between them. Germline V gives CDR1 SGHKS, CDR2 YYEKEE (reference sequence). The part of the CDR3 DNA that was read is TGTGCCAGCAGCCACGGGACATCGCTCTCCTACGAG. Translating it yields CASSHGTSLSYE. The entire CDR3 reads CASSHGTSLSYEQYF.

This clone was observed a handful of times. The CDR3 end lies 3 residues beyond the end of the read and is filled in from the germline J gene. This rearrangement joins TRBV7-8 to TRBJ1-6; D gene uncertain. Looked up from germline, CDR1 is SGHVS and CDR2 is FQNEAQ. This CDR3 region has 15 residues. V lost 1 base, J lost 7 bases, and 11 bases lay in between. The covered CDR3 bases are TGTGCCAGCAGCTTAGGGCGGGGAGAAAATTCACCC. Residues: CASSLGRGENSP. The entire CDR3 reads CASSLGRGENSPLHF.

Comment on this clone: The observed sequence ends 3 residues before the CDR3 terminus, with the missing tail filled in from the germline J gene. This rearrangement joins TRBV7-6 to TRBJ2-5, with a possible D match to TRBD2 (5 bases). The CDR3 totals 13 residues. V was cut by 3 bases and J by 2 bases, with 7 bases left in between. The germline V gene has CDR1 SGHVS and CDR2 FNYEAQ. The CDR3 DNA, read in part, is TGTGCCAGCAGCTTTGGCGGGCAAGAGACC. Protein sequence: CASSFGGQET. The whole CDR3 is CASSFGGQETQYF.

This clone has a handful of counts. At one boundary the junction diverges from the germline segment, which might be a read error. The read ends 3 residues shy of where the CDR3 ends; the end is completed using the germline J gene. The chain recombines TRBV18 with TRBJ1-5; 9 positions match TRBD1. The CDR3 is made up of 16 amino acids. CDR1 is KGHSH, CDR2 LQKENI, per germline. The CDR3: CASSGQGPYSNKPQHF. Incomplete CDR3 DNA: TGTGCCAGCTCAGGACAGGGGCCATATAGCAATAAGCCC.

There are many counts of this clone. The read ends 3 residues early relative to the CDR3; the germline J gene fills the gap. The chain joins TRBV29-1 to TRBJ2-7; 10 bases agree with TRBD1. Trimming removed 0 bases from V and 6 bases from J; junction bases left unmatched: 5. Germline V gene data show CDR1 as SQVTM and CDR2 as ANQGSEA. This CDR3 has 14 amino acids. The CDR3 DNA, read in part, is TGCAGCGTTGAAGAAGACAGGGGGCTAAGCGAG. It codes for CSVEEDRGLSE. The complete CDR3 reads CSVEEDRGLSEQYF.

This clone was seen many times. The sequenced fragment ends 3 residues before the CDR3 boundary, so the rest is inferred from the germline J gene. The V gene is TRBV2, the J gene TRBJ2-3; 12 bases line up with TRBD2. The V gene end was trimmed by 10 bases and the J gene end by 2 bases; junction bases not matched to a gene: 4. This CDR3 has 14 amino acids. Germline V gene data show CDR1 as SNHLY and CDR2 as FYNNEI. The sequenced part of the CDR3 DNA is TGTGCCACACTAGCGGGGGGACCCACAGATACG. This sequence encodes CATLAGGPTDT. The entire CDR3 protein is CATLAGGPTDTQYF.